This T cell receptor (beta chain) was obtained from a study of control samples from healthy donors and cancer patients. This clone was found a few times. Some clones are missing from TCRdb's copy, which holds only in-frame ones; the method was immunoSEQ multiplex PCR. The table includes about 94,000 clones, just over 90% detected once. The sequence came from a woman aged 18-29 years in good health. The sample taken for sequencing was blood.

The CDR3: CASLFIPHSPLHF. CDR3 in DNA: TGTGCCAGCCTCTTTATTCCGCATTCACCCCTCCACTTT. V is TRBV6-5 and J is TRBJ1-6; D gene ambiguous. This CDR3 is 13 amino acids long. Germline loops: CDR1 MNHEY, CDR2 SVGAGI. Trimming shortened V by 8 bases and J by 8 bases, and 13 bases separated the two germline ends.